The 15 T cell receptor beta chains below come from one sample, sequenced in a study of vaccination and CD4 T cells after COVID-19 (dated by TCRdb to 2022 to 2024). The library was made by PCR. The run used an Illumina iSeq 100. DNA from cultured CD4+ T cells was subjected to TCR sequencing with the Oncomine TCR Beta short-read assay at the Johns Hopkins FTIC core. TCRdb handled the public reads itself, with Q25 trimming in fastp and clone calling in MiXCR, and kept productive beta chains. Entries that share a CDR3 protein sequence are merged under the most common genes and DNA. The sample table shows about 25,000 distinct CDR3 sequences, and 45% to 50% are seen once. The ten biggest clones cover roughly 6.1% of the sample. Their antigens are not known. Taken with the paper, the label for treatment or condition translates to: roughly 10-day PBMC culture with coronavirus spike peptide pools or control peptides (ViraFEST assay).

The specimen was CD4+ T cells from blood, cultured in vitro. All receptors come from a human donor who had recovered from COVID-19.

The genes are TRBV19 and TRBJ2-2; TRBD2 agrees at 13 bases. Trimming removed 4 bases from V and 3 bases from J; junction bases left unmatched: 5. Per the germline V gene, CDR1 is LNHDA and CDR2 is SQIVND (reference sequence). The CDR3 has 17 amino acids. As DNA, the CDR3 is TGTGCCAGTAGTAGCGGGACTAGCGGGGTGTACACCGGGGAGCTGTTTTTT. It is translated as CASSSGTSGVYTGELFF.

The CDR3 sequence: CSVGRMSSYNSPLHF. CDR3 sequence (DNA): TGCAGTGTAGGACGGATGAGCTCCTATAATTCACCCCTCCACTTT. V gene TRBV20-1 combines with J gene TRBJ1-6; D ambiguous. Between the trimmed V and J ends, which lost 7 bases and 0 bases, there was a span of 13 bases. The CDR3 contains 15 residues. In germline, CDR1 is DFQATT, CDR2 SNEGSKA (reference sequence).

This clonotype has more than one count but fewer than ten. This rearrangement joins TRBV6-2 or TRBV6-3 to TRBJ1-5; D unresolved. Germline V gives CDR1 MNHEY, CDR2 SVGEGT. The V and J ends lost 5 bases and 0 bases respectively, with 8 bases between them. CDR3 length: 14 residues. CDR3 sequence (DNA): TGTGCCAGCAGTCCGACCTATAGCAATCAGCCCCAGCATTTT. Translated, it gives CASSPTYSNQPQHF.

The gene calls are TRBV4-1 and TRBJ2-3; TRBD2 agrees at 14 bases. Germline values: CDR1 MGHRA, CDR2 YSYEKL. V dropped 0 bases and J dropped 11; count of bases not matched to a gene: 7. The CDR3 has 16 residues. CDR3 coding DNA: TGCGCCAGCAGCCAAGATCCGACTAGCGGGGGGGCGATGCAGTATTTT. Protein sequence: CASSQDPTSGGAMQYF.

The chain carries TRBV6-5 and TRBJ2-1, with a tentative D call TRBD2 (6 bases). Germline CDR1 and CDR2: MNHEY and SVGAGI. Between the trimmed V and J ends, which lost 0 bases and 1 base, there was a span of 13 bases. This CDR3 contains 17 residues. CDR3 loop: CASSYSRRAGSYNEQFF. The CDR3 DNA sequence: TGTGCCAGCAGTTACTCGCGGAGAGCGGGTTCCTACAATGAGCAGTTCTTC.

A few counts support this clonotype. The J gene is TRBJ2-5, the V gene TRBV27, with D possibly being TRBD1 (6 bases). Trimming removed 6 bases at V and 1 base at J, with 9 bases between. The germline CDR1 and CDR2 sequences are MNHEY and SMNVEV (reference sequence). The CDR3 has 13 amino acids. The CDR3 protein is CASRRTAQETQYF. In DNA, the CDR3 is TGTGCCAGCAGAAGGACAGCCCAAGAGACCCAGTACTTC.

This chain joins TRBV5-1 and TRBJ1-6, with unresolved D. Germline assignment: CDR1 SGHRS and CDR2 YFSETQ. This CDR3 comprises 18 residues. V was shortened by 0 bases and J by 9 bases, with 22 bases between the two germline ends. The CDR3 loop is CASSLAPGAFSSASPLHF. CDR3 sequence (DNA): TGCGCCAGCAGCTTGGCGCCAGGAGCGTTTAGTAGTGCTTCACCCCTCCACTTT.

This clonotype was seen a few times. V and J are TRBV5-1 and TRBJ1-6; 9 positions agree with TRBD1. Germline V lookup: CDR1 SGHRS, CDR2 YFSETQ. The CDR3 consists of 14 residues. V lost 4 bases, J lost 10 bases, and 6 bases stayed unmatched. CDR3 nucleotide sequence: TGCGCCAGCAGCGGGGACAGGGCCGGCTCACCCCTCCACTTT. It encodes CASSGDRAGSPLHF.

The chain uses TRBV6-1 and TRBJ1-2; 7 bases align to TRBD1. Trimming cost V 6 bases and J 4 bases; bases outside gene matches: 5. From germline, CDR1 is MNHNS and CDR2 SASEGT. The CDR3 runs to 13 residues. The CDR3 DNA follows: TGTGCCAGCAGCCTACAGGGGACCTATGGCTACACCTTC. Protein product: CASSLQGTYGYTF.

The genes are TRBV10-1 and TRBJ2-2, with 11 bases fitting TRBD2. The germline V gene encodes CDR1 WNHNN and CDR2 SYGVQD (reference sequence). The CDR3 spans 14 residues. V dropped 9 bases and J dropped 4; count of bases not matched to a gene: 4. The CDR3 DNA reads TGCGCCAGTCGACTAGCGGGGACCACCGGGGAGCTGTTTTTT. Encoded protein: CASRLAGTTGELFF.

This clonotype has a handful of counts. This rearrangement joins TRBV3-1 to TRBJ2-5; D not certain. This CDR3 spans 13 amino acids. The V end was cut by 3 bases, the J end by 5 bases, with 10 bases between. Germline CDR1 is LGHDT and CDR2 is YNNKEL (reference sequence). The CDR3 region has the DNA TGTGCCAGCAGCCATCTAGGTTTTGAGACCCAGTACTTC. Amino acids: CASSHLGFETQYF.

This clonotype has more than one count but fewer than ten. The CDR3 region is CASSQEADSGRYTDTQYF. CDR3 sequence (DNA): TGCGCCAGCAGCCAAGAGGCCGATAGCGGGAGGTACACAGATACGCAGTATTTT. This sequence joins TRBV4-3 and TRBJ2-3; TRBD2 matches 10 bases. CDR1 and CDR2 from the germline V gene are LGHNA and YSLEER. V was clipped by 0 bases and J by 2 bases; unmatched bases: 8. The CDR3 length is 18 residues.

V gene TRBV2 combines with J gene TRBJ1-5; 8 positions agree with TRBD1. J gave up 10 bases and V 4 bases, and 9 bases lay outside the gene matches. CDR3 length: 14 amino acids. Germline loops: CDR1 SNHLY, CDR2 FYNNEI. CDR3: CASSVDRDKGPQHF. CDR3 nucleotides: TGTGCCAGCAGTGTGGACAGGGACAAGGGTCCCCAGCATTTT.

This chain joins TRBV6-1 and TRBJ1-2; D is ambiguous. This CDR3 is built from 13 residues. In germline, CDR1 is MNHNS, CDR2 SASEGT. V was pared by 6 bases and J by 3 bases, with 11 bases between. The CDR3 region is CASRAGTDYGYTF. The CDR3 DNA reads as TGTGCCAGCAGAGCAGGAACAGACTATGGCTACACCTTC.

Only one count was recorded for this clonotype. The V call is TRBV5-4, the J call TRBJ2-2, with 13 nucleotides matching TRBD2. The J segment lost 6 bases and the V segment lost 2 bases, leaving 4 bases of the junction unmatched. The CDR3 sequence is 16 residues long. Per the germline V gene, CDR1 is SGHNT and CDR2 is YYREEE (reference sequence). Written as DNA, the CDR3 is TGTGCCAGCAGCTTTACTAGCGGGGGGGCCGCCGGGGAGCTGTTTTTT. Its protein is CASSFTSGGAAGELFF.